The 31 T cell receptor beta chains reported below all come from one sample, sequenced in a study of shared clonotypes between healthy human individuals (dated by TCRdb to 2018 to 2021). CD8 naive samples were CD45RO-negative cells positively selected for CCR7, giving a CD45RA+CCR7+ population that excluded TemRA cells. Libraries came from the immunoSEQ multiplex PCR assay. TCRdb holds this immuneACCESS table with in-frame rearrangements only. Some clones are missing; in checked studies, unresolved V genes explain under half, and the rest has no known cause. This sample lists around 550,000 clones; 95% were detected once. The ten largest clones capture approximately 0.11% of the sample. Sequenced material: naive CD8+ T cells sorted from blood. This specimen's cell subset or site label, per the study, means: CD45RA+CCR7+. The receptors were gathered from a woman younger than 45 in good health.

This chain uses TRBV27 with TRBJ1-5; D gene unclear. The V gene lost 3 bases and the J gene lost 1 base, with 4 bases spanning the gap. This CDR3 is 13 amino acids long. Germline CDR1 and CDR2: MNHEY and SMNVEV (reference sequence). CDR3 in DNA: TGTGCCAGCAGTTTCCGAAGCAATCAGCCCCAGCATTTT. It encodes CASSFRSNQPQHF.

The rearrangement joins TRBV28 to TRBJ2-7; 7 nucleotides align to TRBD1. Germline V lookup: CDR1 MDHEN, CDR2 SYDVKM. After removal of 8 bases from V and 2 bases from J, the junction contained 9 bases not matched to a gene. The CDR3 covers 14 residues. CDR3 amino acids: CASYIRDRPYEQYF. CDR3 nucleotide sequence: TGTGCCAGCTATATACGGGACAGACCCTACGAGCAGTACTTC. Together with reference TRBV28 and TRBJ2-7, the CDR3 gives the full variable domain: DVKVTQSSRYLVKRTGEKVFLECVQDMDHENMFWYRQDPGLGLRLIYFSYDVKMKEKGDIPEGYSVSREKKERFSLILESASTNQTSMYLCASYIRDRPYEQYFGPGTRLTVT.

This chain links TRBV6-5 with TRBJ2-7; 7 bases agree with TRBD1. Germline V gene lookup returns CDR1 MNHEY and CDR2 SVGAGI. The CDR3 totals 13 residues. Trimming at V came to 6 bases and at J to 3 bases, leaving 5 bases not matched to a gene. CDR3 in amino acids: CASSTTGFYEQYF. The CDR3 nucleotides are TGTGCCAGCAGCACGACAGGGTTCTACGAGCAGTACTTC.

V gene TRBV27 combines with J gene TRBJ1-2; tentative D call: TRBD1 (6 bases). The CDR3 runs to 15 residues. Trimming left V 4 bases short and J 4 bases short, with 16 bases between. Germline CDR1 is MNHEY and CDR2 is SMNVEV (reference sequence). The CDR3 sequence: CASSYGGGTGYGYTF. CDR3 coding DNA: TGTGCCAGCAGTTATGGGGGGGGCACTGGCTATGGCTACACCTTC.

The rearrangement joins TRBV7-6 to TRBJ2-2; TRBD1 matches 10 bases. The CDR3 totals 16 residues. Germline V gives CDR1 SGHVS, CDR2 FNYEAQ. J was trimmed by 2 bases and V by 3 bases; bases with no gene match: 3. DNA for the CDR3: TGTGCCAGCAGCTTGGGGACAGGGGTAAACACCGGGGAGCTGTTTTTT. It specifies CASSLGTGVNTGELFF.

As DNA, the CDR3 is TGTGCCAGCAGCTTACAAACCCAAGCGGGAGACCCCTACGAGCAGTACTTC. It specifies CASSLQTQAGDPYEQYF. The V gene is TRBV11-3, the J gene TRBJ2-7; 8 nucleotides agree with TRBD2. The germline gives CDR1 SGHNT, CDR2 YENEEA. The CDR3 has 17 amino acids. The junction had 11 bases not matched to a gene; V was cut back by 2 bases and J by 2 bases. Supplemented by reference TRBV11-3 and TRBJ2-7, the full variable domain reads EAGVVQSPRYKIIEKKQPVAFWCNPISGHNTLYWYLQNLGQGPELLIRYENEEAVDDSQLPKDRFSAERLKGVDSTLKIQPAELGDSAVYLCASSLQTQAGDPYEQYFGPGTRLTVT.

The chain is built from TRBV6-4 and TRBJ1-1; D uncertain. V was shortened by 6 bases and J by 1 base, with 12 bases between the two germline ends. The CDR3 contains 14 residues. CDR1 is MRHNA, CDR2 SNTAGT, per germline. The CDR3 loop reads CASSPGKGNTEAFF. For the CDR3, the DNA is TGTGCCAGCAGCCCTGGGAAGGGGAACACTGAAGCTTTCTTT.

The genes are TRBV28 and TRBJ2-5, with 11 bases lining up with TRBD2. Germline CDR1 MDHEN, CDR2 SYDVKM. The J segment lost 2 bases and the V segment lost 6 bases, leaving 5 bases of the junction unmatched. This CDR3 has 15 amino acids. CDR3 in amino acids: CASRPRLAGQETQYF. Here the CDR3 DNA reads TGTGCCAGCAGGCCCCGACTAGCGGGACAAGAGACCCAGTACTTC.

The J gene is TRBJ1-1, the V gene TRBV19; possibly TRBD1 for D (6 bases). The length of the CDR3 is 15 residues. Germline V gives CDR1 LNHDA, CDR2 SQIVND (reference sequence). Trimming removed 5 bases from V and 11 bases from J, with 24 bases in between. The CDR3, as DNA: TGTGCCAGTAGTGCCCCGGGACACTCTATCATGAAGGCTTTCTTT. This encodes CASSAPGHSIMKAFF. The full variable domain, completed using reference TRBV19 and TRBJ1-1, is DGGITQSPKYLFRKEGQNVTLSCEQNLNHDAMYWYRQDPGQGLRLIYYSQIVNDFQKGDIAEGYSVSREKKESFPLTVTSAQKNPTAFYLCASSAPGHSIMKAFFGQGTRLTVV.

CDR3 sequence (DNA): TGTGCCAGCAGTTTAACGACAGGGTCCTACGAGCAGTACTTC. The encoded protein is CASSLTTGSYEQYF. This sequence joins TRBV27 and TRBJ2-7, with 7 bases matching TRBD1. Per germline, CDR1 MNHEY and CDR2 SMNVEV (reference sequence). The J segment lost 1 base and the V segment lost 2 bases, leaving 2 bases of the junction unmatched. CDR3 length equals 14 residues.

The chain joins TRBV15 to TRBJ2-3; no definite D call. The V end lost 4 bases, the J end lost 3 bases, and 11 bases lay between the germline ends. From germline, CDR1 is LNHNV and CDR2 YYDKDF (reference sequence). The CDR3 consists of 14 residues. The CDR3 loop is CATSTEEPTDTQYF. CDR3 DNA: TGTGCCACCAGCACTGAAGAACCTACAGATACGCAGTATTTT.

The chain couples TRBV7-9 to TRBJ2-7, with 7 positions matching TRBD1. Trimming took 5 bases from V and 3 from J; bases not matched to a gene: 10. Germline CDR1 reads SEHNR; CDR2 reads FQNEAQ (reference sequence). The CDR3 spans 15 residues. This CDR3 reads CASSASGTEIYEQYF. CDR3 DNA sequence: TGTGCCAGCAGCGCATCCGGGACAGAGATCTACGAGCAGTACTTC.

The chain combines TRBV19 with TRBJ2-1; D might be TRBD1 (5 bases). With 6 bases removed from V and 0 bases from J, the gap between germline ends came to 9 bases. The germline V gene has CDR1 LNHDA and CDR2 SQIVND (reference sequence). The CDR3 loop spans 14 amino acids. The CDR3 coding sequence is TGTGCCAGTAGCCCGACAGCCTCCTACAATGAGCAGTTCTTC. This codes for CASSPTASYNEQFF. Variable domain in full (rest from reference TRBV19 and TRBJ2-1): DGGITQSPKYLFRKEGQNVTLSCEQNLNHDAMYWYRQDPGQGLRLIYYSQIVNDFQKGDIAEGYSVSREKKESFPLTVTSAQKNPTAFYLCASSPTASYNEQFFGPGTRLTVL.

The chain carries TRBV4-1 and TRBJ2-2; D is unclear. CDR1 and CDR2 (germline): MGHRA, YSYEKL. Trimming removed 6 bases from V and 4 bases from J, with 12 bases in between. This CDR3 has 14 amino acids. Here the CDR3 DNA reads TGCGCCAGCAGACAGAAGCAAGTCACCGGGGAGCTGTTTTTT. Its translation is CASRQKQVTGELFF.

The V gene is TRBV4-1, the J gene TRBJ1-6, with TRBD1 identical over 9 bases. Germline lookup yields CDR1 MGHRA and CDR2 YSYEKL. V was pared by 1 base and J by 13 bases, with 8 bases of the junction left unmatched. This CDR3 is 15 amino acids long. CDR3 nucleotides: TGCGCCAGCAGCCAAGCCGCGACAGGGGGGACGCCCCTCCACTTT. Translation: CASSQAATGGTPLHF.

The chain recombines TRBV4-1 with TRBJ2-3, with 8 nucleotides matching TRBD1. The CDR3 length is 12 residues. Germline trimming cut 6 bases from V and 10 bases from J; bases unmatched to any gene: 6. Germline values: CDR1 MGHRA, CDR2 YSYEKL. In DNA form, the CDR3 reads TGCGCCAGCAGTCAGCCAGGGGGCTCGCAGTATTTT. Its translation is CASSQPGGSQYF.

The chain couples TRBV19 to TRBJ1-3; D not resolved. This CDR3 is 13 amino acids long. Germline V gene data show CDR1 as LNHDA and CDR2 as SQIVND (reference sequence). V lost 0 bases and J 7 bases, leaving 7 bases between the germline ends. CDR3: CASSIDLENTIYF. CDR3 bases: TGTGCCAGTAGTATAGATCTCGAGAACACCATATATTTT.

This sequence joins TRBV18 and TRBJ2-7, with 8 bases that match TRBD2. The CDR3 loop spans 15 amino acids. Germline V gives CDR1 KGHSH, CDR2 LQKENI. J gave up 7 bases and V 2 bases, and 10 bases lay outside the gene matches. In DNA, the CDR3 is TGTGCCAGCTCACCAAGTCGTAGCGGGACGTGGGAGCAGTACTTC. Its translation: CASSPSRSGTWEQYF.

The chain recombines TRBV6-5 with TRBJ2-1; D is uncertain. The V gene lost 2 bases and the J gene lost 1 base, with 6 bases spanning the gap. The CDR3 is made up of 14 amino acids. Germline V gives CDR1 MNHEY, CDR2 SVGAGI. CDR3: CASSYADSYNEQFF. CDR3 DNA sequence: TGTGCCAGCAGTTACGCGGATTCCTACAATGAGCAGTTCTTC.

DNA for the CDR3: TGTGCCAGCGGTTACTACGAGCAGTACTTC. Translating it yields CASGYYEQYF. This chain links TRBV21-1 with TRBJ2-7. TRBV21-1 is recorded as a pseudogene. CDR3 length: 10 amino acids.

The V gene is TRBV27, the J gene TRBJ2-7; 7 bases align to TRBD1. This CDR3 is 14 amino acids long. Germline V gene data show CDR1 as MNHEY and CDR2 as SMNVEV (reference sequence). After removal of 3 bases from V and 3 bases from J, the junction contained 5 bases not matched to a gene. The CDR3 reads CASSFEGGSYEQYF. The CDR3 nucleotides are TGTGCCAGCAGTTTTGAAGGGGGCAGCTACGAGCAGTACTTC.

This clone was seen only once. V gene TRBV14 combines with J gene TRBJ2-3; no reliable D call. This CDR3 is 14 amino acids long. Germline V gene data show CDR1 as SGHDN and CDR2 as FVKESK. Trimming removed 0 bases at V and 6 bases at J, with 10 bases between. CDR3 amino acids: CASSQEEPADTQYF. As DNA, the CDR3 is TGTGCCAGCAGCCAAGAGGAGCCGGCGGATACGCAGTATTTT.

The CDR3 sequence is CASSLAQGYEQYF. The CDR3 nucleotides are TGTGCCAGCAGCTTAGCGCAGGGATACGAGCAGTACTTC. The chain uses TRBV11-1 and TRBJ2-7; D perhaps matches TRBD1 (5 bases). The germline V and J ends were trimmed by 0 bases and 4 bases, with 7 bases remaining between them. Germline lookup yields CDR1 SGHAT and CDR2 FQDESV (reference sequence). The length of the CDR3 is 13 residues. Complete variable domain (other parts from reference TRBV11-1 and TRBJ2-7): EAEVAQSPRYKITEKSQAVAFWCDPISGHATLYWYRQILGQGPELLVQFQDESVVDDSQLPKDRFSAERLKGVDSTLKIQPAELGDSAMYLCASSLAQGYEQYFGPGTRLTVT.

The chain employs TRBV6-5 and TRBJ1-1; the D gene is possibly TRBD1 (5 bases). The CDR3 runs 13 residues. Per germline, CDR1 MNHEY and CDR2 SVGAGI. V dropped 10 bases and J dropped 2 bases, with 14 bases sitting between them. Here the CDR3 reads CATSGLSNTEAFF. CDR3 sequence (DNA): TGTGCCACCTCGGGACTTTCTAACACTGAAGCTTTCTTT.

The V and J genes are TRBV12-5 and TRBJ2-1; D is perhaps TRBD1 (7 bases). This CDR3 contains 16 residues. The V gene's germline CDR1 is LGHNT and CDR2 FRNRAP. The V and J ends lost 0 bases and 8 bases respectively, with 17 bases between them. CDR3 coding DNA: TGTGCTAGTGGTTTGGTAATCCAGGGGGGAAACGATGAGCAGTTCTTC. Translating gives CASGLVIQGGNDEQFF.

The CDR3 DNA reads TGTGCCAGCAGTTTCTTGGGCCCCGGGACAGGCTACGAGCAGTACTTC. It yields the protein CASSFLGPGTGYEQYF. J is TRBJ2-7 and V is TRBV6-5; 8 bases line up with TRBD1. In germline, CDR1 is MNHEY, CDR2 SVGAGI. V trimming: 4 bases; J trimming: 3 bases; junction bases outside the gene matches: 11. CDR3 size: 16 residues.

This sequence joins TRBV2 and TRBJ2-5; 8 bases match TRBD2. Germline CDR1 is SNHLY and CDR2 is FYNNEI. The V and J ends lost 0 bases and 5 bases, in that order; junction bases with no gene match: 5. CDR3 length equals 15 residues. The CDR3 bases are TGTGCCAGCAGTGAAGCCTTTGGCGGGAGGGAGACCCAGTACTTC. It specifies CASSEAFGGRETQYF.

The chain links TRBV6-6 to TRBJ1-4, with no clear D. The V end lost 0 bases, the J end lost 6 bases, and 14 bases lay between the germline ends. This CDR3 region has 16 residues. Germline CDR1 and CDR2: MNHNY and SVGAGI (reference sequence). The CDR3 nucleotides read TGTGCCAGCAGTTACTCTGGCGCGTCGGGTCATGAAAAACTGTTTTTT. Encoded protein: CASSYSGASGHEKLFF.

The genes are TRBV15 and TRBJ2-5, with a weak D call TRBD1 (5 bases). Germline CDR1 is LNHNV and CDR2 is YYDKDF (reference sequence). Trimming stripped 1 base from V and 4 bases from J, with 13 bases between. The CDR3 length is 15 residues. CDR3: CATSRVRQGPETQYF. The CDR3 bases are TGTGCCACCAGCAGAGTACGGCAGGGTCCAGAGACCCAGTACTTC. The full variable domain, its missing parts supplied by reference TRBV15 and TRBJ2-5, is DAMVIQNPRYQVTQFGKPVTLSCSQTLNHNVMYWYQQKSSQAPKLLFHYYDKDFNNEADTPDNFQSRRPNTSFCFLDIRSPGLGDTAMYLCATSRVRQGPETQYFGPGTRLLVL.

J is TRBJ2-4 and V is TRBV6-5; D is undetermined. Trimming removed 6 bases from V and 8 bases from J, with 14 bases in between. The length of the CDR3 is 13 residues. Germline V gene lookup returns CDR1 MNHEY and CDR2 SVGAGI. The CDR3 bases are TGTGCCAGCAGGGTCGGGCCTAGGGACATTCAGTACTTC. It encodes CASRVGPRDIQYF.

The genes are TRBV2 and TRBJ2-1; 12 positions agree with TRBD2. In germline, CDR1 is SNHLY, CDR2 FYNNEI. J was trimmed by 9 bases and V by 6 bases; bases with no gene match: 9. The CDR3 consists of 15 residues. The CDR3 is CASSLRLAGVVEQFF. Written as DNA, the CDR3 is TGTGCCAGCAGCCTTCGACTAGCGGGAGTTGTTGAGCAGTTCTTC.